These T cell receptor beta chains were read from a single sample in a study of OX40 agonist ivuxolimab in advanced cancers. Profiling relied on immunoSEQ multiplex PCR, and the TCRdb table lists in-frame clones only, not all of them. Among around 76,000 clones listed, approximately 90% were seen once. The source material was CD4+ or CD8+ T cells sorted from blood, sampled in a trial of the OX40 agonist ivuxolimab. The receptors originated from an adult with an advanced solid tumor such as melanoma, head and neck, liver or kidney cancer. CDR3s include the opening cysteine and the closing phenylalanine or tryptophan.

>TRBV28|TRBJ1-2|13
CATEGRDRVGYTF
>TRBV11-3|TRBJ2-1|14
CASSLGPRAGEEFF
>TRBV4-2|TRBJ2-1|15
CASSFAPSSYNEQFF
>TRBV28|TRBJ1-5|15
CASRDLTNSNQPQHF
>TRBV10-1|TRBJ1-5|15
CASSDRQGGLQPQHF
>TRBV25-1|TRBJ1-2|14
CASSDLGMTYGYTF
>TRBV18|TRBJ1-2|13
CASSPVLNYGYTF
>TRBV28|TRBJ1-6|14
CASSMDRGYSPLHF
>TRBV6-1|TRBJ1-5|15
CASNEIINRDQPQHF
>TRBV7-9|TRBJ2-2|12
CASSTDAGELFF
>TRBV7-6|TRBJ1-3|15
CASSLTGPLGNTIYF
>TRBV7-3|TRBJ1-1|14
CASSTTGGGTEAFF
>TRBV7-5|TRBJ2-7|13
CVRSLSRESEQYF
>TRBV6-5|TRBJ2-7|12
CAVKAGINEQYF
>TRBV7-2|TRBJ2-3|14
CASSLNKGTDTQYF
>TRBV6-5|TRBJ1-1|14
CASSSTGLNTEAFF
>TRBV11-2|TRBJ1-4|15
CASSSGGWTNEKLFF
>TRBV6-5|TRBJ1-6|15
CASSYTGQGKSPLHF
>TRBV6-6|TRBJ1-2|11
CASSSQGIYTF
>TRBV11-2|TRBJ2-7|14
CASSRGTSSYEQYF
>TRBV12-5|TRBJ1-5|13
CASAFDTYQPQHF
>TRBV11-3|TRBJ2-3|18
CASSPGTSGTIITDTQYF
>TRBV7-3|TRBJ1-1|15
CASSVNTGLGTEAFF